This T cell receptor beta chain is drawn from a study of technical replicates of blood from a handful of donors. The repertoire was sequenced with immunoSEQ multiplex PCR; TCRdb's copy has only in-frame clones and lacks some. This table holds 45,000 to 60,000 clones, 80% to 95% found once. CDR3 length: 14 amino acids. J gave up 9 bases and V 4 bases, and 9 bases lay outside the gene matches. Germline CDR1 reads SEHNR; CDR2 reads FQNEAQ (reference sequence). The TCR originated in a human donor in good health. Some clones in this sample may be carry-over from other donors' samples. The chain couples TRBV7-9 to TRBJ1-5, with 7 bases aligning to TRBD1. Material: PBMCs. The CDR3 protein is CASSSQGDRSPQHF. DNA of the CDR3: TGTGCCAGCAGCTCTCAGGGGGACCGCTCGCCCCAGCATTTT. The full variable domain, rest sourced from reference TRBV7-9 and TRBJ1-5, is DTGVSQNPRHKITKRGQNVTFRCDPISEHNRLYWYRQTLGQGPEFLTYFQNEAQLEKSRLLSDRFSAERPKGSFSTLEIQRTEQGDSAMYLCASSSQGDRSPQHFGDGTRLSIL.